The 17 T cell receptor beta chains listed next were all sequenced from one sample in a study of blood T cell repertoires in COVID-19. Assay: immunoSEQ multiplex PCR; the TCRdb copy retains only in-frame clones and omits some. Of almost 250,000 clones in the sample, approximately 85% are singletons; the top ten hold 9.1%. Sequenced input: PBMCs or T cells enriched from blood (not recorded which). All receptors derive from a woman in her forties or fifties with acute COVID-19.

V usage is TRBV6-4 and J usage is TRBJ2-3, with D tentatively TRBD1 (7 bases). Germline-derived CDR1 and CDR2 are MRHNA and SNTAGT. This CDR3 is built from 15 residues. V dropped 0 bases and J dropped 4 bases, with 11 bases sitting between them. Here the CDR3 DNA reads TGTGCCAGCAGTGACTCTGGCAGGGGGGCAGATACGCAGTATTTT. Encoded protein: CASSDSGRGADTQYF.

The J gene is TRBJ2-1, the V gene TRBV9, with 12 bases that match TRBD2. CDR3 length: 15 amino acids. V gave up 4 bases and J gave up 9 bases; unmatched junction bases: 8. Germline lookup yields CDR1 SGDLS and CDR2 YYNGEE. The CDR3 region has the DNA TGTGCCAGCAGCCAGACTAGCGGGGGACAGGGTGAGCAGTTCTTC. As protein: CASSQTSGGQGEQFF.

The chain couples TRBV10-2 to TRBJ1-1; TRBD1 is a possible D gene (5 bases). This CDR3 spans 14 amino acids. V lost 2 bases, J lost 1 base, and 8 bases lay in between. CDR1 and CDR2 from the germline V gene are WSHSY and SAAADI. The CDR3 here is CASSEGGGNTEAFF. The DNA for the CDR3 is TGCGCCAGCAGTGAGGGGGGAGGGAACACTGAAGCTTTCTTT.

The chain carries TRBV18 and TRBJ1-1; D might be TRBD1 (6 bases). The ends were cut back, 3 bases at V and 7 bases at J, with 18 bases in the middle. This CDR3 region has 15 residues. The germline CDR1 and CDR2 sequences are KGHSH and LQKENI. CDR3 sequence reads: CASSPTGAGVDEAFF. CDR3 nucleotide sequence: TGTGCCAGCTCACCCACCGGAGCAGGGGTGGATGAAGCTTTCTTT.

This clone showed up just once. V is TRBV15 and J is TRBJ1-6, with D maybe TRBD1 (5 bases). With 6 bases removed from V and 9 bases from J, the gap between germline ends came to 18 bases. This CDR3 has 15 residues. The V gene's germline CDR1 is LNHNV and CDR2 YYDKDF (reference sequence). The CDR3 sequence is CATSSTGTMTSPLHF. CDR3 in DNA: TGTGCCACCAGTAGCACCGGGACTATGACTTCACCCCTCCACTTT.

The gene calls are TRBV19 and TRBJ1-2; 7 bases match TRBD1. This CDR3 contains 14 residues. J gave up 4 bases and V 2 bases, and 4 bases lay outside the gene matches. Germline CDR1 LNHDA, CDR2 SQIVND (reference sequence). CDR3 in DNA: TGTGCCAGTAGTATAACGACAGGGAGCTATGGCTACACCTTC. It encodes CASSITTGSYGYTF.

The genes are TRBV19 and TRBJ1-1; the match to TRBD1 covers 7 bases. This CDR3 contains 14 residues. V was pared by 6 bases and J by 5 bases, with 9 bases of the junction left unmatched. The germline V gene has CDR1 LNHDA and CDR2 SQIVND (reference sequence). In nucleotides, the CDR3 is TGTGCCAGTAGCCACCGACAGGGTGGGACTGAAGCTTTCTTT. Its protein is CASSHRQGGTEAFF.

The chain joins TRBV5-1 to TRBJ2-2; TRBD1 aligns across 8 bases. This CDR3 spans 16 amino acids. The ends lost 6 bases at V and 0 bases at J; junction bases unmatched: 7. CDR1 and CDR2 (germline): SGHRS, YFSETQ. The CDR3 reads CASKETGQANTGELFF. The CDR3 DNA reads TGCGCCAGCAAGGAAACGGGACAGGCGAACACCGGGGAGCTGTTTTTT.

Only one count was recorded for this clone. The rearrangement links TRBV7-2 to TRBJ1-5; tentative D call: TRBD1 (5 bases). Deletions cut 1 base from V and 1 base from J, with 11 bases between. This CDR3 has 16 amino acids. In germline, CDR1 is SGHTA, CDR2 FQGNSA. In DNA form, the CDR3 reads TGTGCCAGCAGCTTAGTGGGTGGGGGGAGCAATCAGCCCCAGCATTTT. Translation gives CASSLVGGGSNQPQHF. Variable domain in full (rest from reference TRBV7-2 and TRBJ1-5): GAGVSQSPSNKVTEKGKDVELRCDPISGHTALYWYRQSLGQGLEFLIYFQGNSAPDKSGLPSDRFSAERTGGSVSTLTIQRTQQEDSAVYLCASSLVGGGSNQPQHFGDGTRLSIL.

V usage is TRBV5-1 and J usage is TRBJ1-2; a weak D match, TRBD1 (6 bases). The CDR3 length is 13 residues. The ends were cut back, 2 bases at V and 8 bases at J, with 13 bases in the middle. Germline V gene data show CDR1 as SGHRS and CDR2 as YFSETQ. CDR3 coding DNA: TGCGCCAGCAGCTTAACAGGGTTTGGAGGCTACACCTTC. Translated: CASSLTGFGGYTF.

This clone was seen a single time. This rearrangement joins TRBV19 to TRBJ2-6, with D possibly TRBD1 on 5 matching bases. Germline loops: CDR1 LNHDA, CDR2 SQIVND (reference sequence). The CDR3 length is 18 residues. The germline V and J ends were trimmed by 1 base and 0 bases, with 13 bases remaining between them. The CDR3 here is CASSIVAGQGSGANVLTF. The CDR3, as DNA: TGTGCCAGTAGTATAGTCGCAGGGCAGGGCTCTGGGGCCAACGTCCTGACTTTC.

The CDR3 protein is CASSPRGTNTEAFF. The CDR3 DNA reads as TGCGCCAGCAGCCCTCGGGGGACGAACACTGAAGCTTTCTTT. This chain uses TRBV5-1 with TRBJ1-1, with D possibly TRBD1 on 5 matching bases. The length of the CDR3 is 14 residues. In germline, CDR1 is SGHRS, CDR2 YFSETQ. V was trimmed by 4 bases and J by 1 base, leaving 11 bases between them.

This clone was counted only a few times. The CDR3 nucleotides are TGTGCCAGCAGCTACCGGGACAGAAATCAGCCCCAGCATTTT. Encoded protein: CASSYRDRNQPQHF. V is TRBV5-6 and J is TRBJ1-5, with 7 bases that match TRBD1. Looked up from germline, CDR1 is SGHDT and CDR2 is YYEEEE. This CDR3 spans 14 amino acids. The V segment lost 3 bases and the J segment 4 bases; nucleotides outside the gene matches: 4.

This chain connects TRBV5-5 to TRBJ2-7, with TRBD1 matching over 7 bases. The CDR3 loop spans 16 amino acids. Germline assignment: CDR1 SGHKS and CDR2 YYEKEE (reference sequence). The ends lost 3 bases at V and 3 bases at J; junction bases unmatched: 12. The CDR3, as DNA: TGTGCCAGCAGCTCTTTGATCGAGACAGGGTTCTACGAGCAGTACTTC. Its translation is CASSSLIETGFYEQYF.

V and J are TRBV6-5 and TRBJ1-2; the D is unclear. The germline CDR1 and CDR2 sequences are MNHEY and SVGAGI. The CDR3 sequence is 15 residues long. V was clipped by 0 bases and J by 2 bases, with 10 bases between them. The CDR3 sequence is CASSYSYGENYGYTF. CDR3 coding DNA: TGTGCCAGCAGTTACTCGTACGGTGAGAACTATGGCTACACCTTC.

This clone was counted a few times. The chain joins TRBV29-1 to TRBJ1-2; D may be TRBD1 (6 bases). The germline gives CDR1 SQVTM, CDR2 ANQGSEA. This CDR3 comprises 15 residues. V was cut by 5 bases and J by 4 bases, with 20 bases left in between. CDR3 sequence (DNA): TGCAGCGTTTCTCCACCCTGGCAGGGGACCTATGGCTACACCTTC. This sequence encodes CSVSPPWQGTYGYTF.

The rearrangement links TRBV20-1 to TRBJ1-2; no clear D gene. Trimming removed 3 bases from V and 5 bases from J, with 7 bases in between. The CDR3 has 11 amino acids. CDR1 and CDR2 from the germline V gene are DFQATT and SNEGSKA (reference sequence). For the CDR3, the DNA is TGCAGTGCTAGTATCGTTTATGGCTACACCTTC. Translation gives CSASIVYGYTF.